This TCR beta chain was identified during a study of blood T cells in healthy people across ages. This clonotype was detected a few times. Its target is unknown. The study, taken as a whole, reports: Total diversity from one million sequenced T cells was likely underestimated.

V was pared by 6 bases and J by 8 bases, with 9 bases of the junction left unmatched. Germline CDR1 is DFQATT and CDR2 is SNEGSKA (reference sequence). The CDR3 length is 14 residues. Sample-barcoded 5' priming and a J-beta primer mix drove a second PCR of roughly 7 to 11 cycles. TCRdb reanalysed the 5' RACE reads using MiXCR and keeps one entry per CDR3 protein. The data show some 560,000 distinct CDR3 sequences, roughly a quarter seen once. These same data were also listed under a study on T cells of mothers and their children. As that report states: Unrelated mother-child pairs always had slightly, but never significantly, lower normalized overlap than related pairs.

The sample was blood. This TCR was recovered from a boy under 10 years old in good health. This chain links TRBV20-1 with TRBJ2-2; 10 bases map to TRBD2. The chain's CDR3 is CSARSGGGRGELFF. CDR3 nucleotide sequence: TGCAGTGCAAGGAGCGGGGGGGGTCGAGGGGAGCTGTTTTTT.